This T cell receptor (beta chain) derives from a study of T cell responses to AZD1222 COVID-19 vaccine. Assay: immunoSEQ multiplex PCR; the TCRdb copy retains only in-frame clones and omits some. The sample holds over 95,000 clones; around 90% are singletons and the top ten take 2.5% to 3%. Findings of the study overall: White British ancestry dominated among donors, who included more females, and clonal diversity was possibly underestimated.

A remark on this clone: Its specificity is not known.

This receptor was taken from an adult in good health. The sample here was peripheral blood, taken on day 0 of AZD1222 vaccination.

The CDR3 protein is CASSLRQNTEAFF. The CDR3 nucleotides are TGTGCCAGCAGTTTGAGACAGAACACTGAAGCTTTCTTT. V gene TRBV27 combines with J gene TRBJ1-1; D is undetermined. Germline V lookup: CDR1 MNHEY, CDR2 SMNVEV (reference sequence). This CDR3 is 13 amino acids long. V gave up 3 bases and J gave up 1 base, with 6 bases separating them.